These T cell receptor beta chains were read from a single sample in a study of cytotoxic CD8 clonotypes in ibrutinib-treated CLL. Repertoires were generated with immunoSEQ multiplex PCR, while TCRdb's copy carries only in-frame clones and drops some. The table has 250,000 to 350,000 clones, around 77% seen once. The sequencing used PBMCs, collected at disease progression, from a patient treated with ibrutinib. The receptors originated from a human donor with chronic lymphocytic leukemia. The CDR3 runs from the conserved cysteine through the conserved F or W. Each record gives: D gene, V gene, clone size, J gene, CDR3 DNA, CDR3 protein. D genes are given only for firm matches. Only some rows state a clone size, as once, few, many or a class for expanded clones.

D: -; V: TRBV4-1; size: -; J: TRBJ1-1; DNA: TGCGCCAGCAGCCAAAGAAGAGGAGGGGGCACTGAAGCTTTCTTT; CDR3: CASSQRRGGGTEAFF
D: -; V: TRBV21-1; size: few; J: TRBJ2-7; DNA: TGTGCCAGCAGCAAATATAACGGGTCCCGCTCCTACGAGCAGTACTTC; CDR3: CASSKYNGSRSYEQYF
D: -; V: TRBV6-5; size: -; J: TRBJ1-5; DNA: TGTGCCAGCAGTTACTCGTGGGGTGGAGATCAGCCCCAGCATTTT; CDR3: CASSYSWGGDQPQHF
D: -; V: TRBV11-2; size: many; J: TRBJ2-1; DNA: TGTGCCAGCAGCTTAGTTGGGGTTCCCTACAATGAGCAGTTCTTC; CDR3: CASSLVGVPYNEQFF
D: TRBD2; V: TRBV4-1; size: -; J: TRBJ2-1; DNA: TGCGCCAGCAGCCAAGACGGGGGGTACAATGAGCAGTTCTTC; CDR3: CASSQDGGYNEQFF
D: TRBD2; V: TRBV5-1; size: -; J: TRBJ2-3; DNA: TGCGCCAGCAGCTTGCGGCTAGCGGGGATTCGCACAGATACGCAGTATTTT; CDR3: CASSLRLAGIRTDTQYF
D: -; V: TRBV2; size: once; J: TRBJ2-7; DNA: TGTGCCAGCGGGACCGTAAGCTACGAGCAGTACTTC; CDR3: CASGTVSYEQYF
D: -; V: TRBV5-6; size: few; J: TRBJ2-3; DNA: TGTGCCAGCAGCCCTCGCGGGCTATACACAGATACGCAGTATTTT; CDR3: CASSPRGLYTDTQYF
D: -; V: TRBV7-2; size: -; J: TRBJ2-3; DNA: TGTGCCAGCAGCTTAAATCGGCTAGCGTTAGGCACAGATACGCAGTATTTT; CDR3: CASSLNRLALGTDTQYF
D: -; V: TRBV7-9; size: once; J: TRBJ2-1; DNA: TGTGCCAGCAGCTTACTTGAGGGTGGCAATGAGCAGTTCTTC; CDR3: CASSLLEGGNEQFF
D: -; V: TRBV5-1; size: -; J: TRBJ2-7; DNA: TGCGCCAGCAGCTTGGGGATCCAGGGCAGCGAGCAGTACTTC; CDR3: CASSLGIQGSEQYF
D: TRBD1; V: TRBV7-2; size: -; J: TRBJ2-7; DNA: TGTGCCAGCAGCTTAGCGGGACAGGGGCACCGCGAGCAGTACTTC; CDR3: CASSLAGQGHREQYF
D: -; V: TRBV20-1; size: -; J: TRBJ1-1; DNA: TGCAGTGCTGACAAGAACACTGAAGCTTTCTTT; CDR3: CSADKNTEAFF
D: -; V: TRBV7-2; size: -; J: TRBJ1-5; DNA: TGTGCCAGCAGCTTAAACGGGAACAATCAGCCCCAGCATTTT; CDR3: CASSLNGNNQPQHF
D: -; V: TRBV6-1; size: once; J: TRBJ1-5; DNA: TGTGCCAGCAGGAGGTTCTTAGGGAGCAATCAGCCCCAGCATTTT; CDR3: CASRRFLGSNQPQHF
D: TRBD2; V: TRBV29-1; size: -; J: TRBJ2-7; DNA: TGCAGCGTTGTAGGGCGGGGGGGCGGCTACTACGAGCAGTACTTC; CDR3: CSVVGRGGGYYEQYF
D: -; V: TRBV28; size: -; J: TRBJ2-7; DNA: TGTGCCAGCAGTTTCGGGGGCTCCTACGAGCAGTACTTC; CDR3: CASSFGGSYEQYF
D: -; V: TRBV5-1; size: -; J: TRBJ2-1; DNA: TGCGCCAGCAGCCCTTCCTACTCCAGGATCTACAATGAGCAGTTCTTC; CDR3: CASSPSYSRIYNEQFF
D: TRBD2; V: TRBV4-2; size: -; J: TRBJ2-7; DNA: TGTGCCAGCAGCCAAGAGTCTAGCGGAGGCCGTGAGGAGCAGTACTTC; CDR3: CASSQESSGGREEQYF
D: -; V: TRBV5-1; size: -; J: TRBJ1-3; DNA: TGCGCCAGCAGCTTAAGTTTACACTCTGGAAACACCATATATTTT; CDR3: CASSLSLHSGNTIYF
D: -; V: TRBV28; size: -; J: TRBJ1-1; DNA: TGTGCCAGCAGTTCAAGGGCGGCTGAAGCTTTCTTT; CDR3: CASSSRAAEAFF
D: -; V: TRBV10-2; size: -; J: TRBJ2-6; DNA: TGCGCCAGCAGTCCATTTGGGGCGCAAGCTTTCTCCTCTGGGGCCAACGTCCTGACTTTC; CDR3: CASSPFGAQAFSSGANVLTF
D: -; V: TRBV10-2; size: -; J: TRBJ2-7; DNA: TGCGCCAGCAGTGAGTCCAGGGGGGCCTACGAGCAGTACTTC; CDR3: CASSESRGAYEQYF
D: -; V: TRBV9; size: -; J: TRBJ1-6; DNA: TGTGCCAGCAGCGTAGACTGGACTTCACCCCTCCACTTT; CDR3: CASSVDWTSPLHF
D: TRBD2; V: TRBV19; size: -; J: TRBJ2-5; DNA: TGTGCCAGTAGTATAGATCTCCGGGGGGGAGACAAGACCCAGTACTTC; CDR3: CASSIDLRGGDKTQYF
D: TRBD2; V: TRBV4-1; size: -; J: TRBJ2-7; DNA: TGCGCCAGCAGCCTCCCTATAGCGGGAGGAGCCTACGAGCAGTACTTC; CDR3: CASSLPIAGGAYEQYF
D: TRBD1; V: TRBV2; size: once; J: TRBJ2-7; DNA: TGTGCCAGCAGTGAAGGGACAGGGGGCTACGACGAGCAGTACTTC; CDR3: CASSEGTGGYDEQYF
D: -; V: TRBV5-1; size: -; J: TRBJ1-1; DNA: TGCGCCAGCAGCTTGGACCTCAATCAGGGAAGGCTAGCTTTCTTT; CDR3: CASSLDLNQGRLAFF
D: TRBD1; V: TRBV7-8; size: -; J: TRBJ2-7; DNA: TGTGCCAGCAGCTTGTGGACAGGCTCCTACGAGCAGTACTTC; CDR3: CASSLWTGSYEQYF
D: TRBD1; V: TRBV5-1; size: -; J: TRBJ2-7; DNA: TGCGCCAGCAGCTTAAGACAGGGCTCCTACGAGCAGTACTTC; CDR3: CASSLRQGSYEQYF
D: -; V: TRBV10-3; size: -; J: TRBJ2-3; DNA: TGTGCCATCAGTGGCGGGCGGCCAGTAGGCACAGATACGCAGTATTTT; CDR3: CAISGGRPVGTDTQYF
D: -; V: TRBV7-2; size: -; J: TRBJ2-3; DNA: TGTGCCAGCAGCTTTCGACGCACAGATACGCAGTATTTT; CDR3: CASSFRRTDTQYF
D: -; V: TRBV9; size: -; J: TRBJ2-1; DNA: TGTGCCAGCAGCGGGACACGGAATGAGCAGTTCTTC; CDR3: CASSGTRNEQFF
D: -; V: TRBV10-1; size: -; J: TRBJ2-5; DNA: TGCGCCAGCAGTGAAGACTCCTCCCAAGAGACCCAGTACTTC; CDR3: CASSEDSSQETQYF
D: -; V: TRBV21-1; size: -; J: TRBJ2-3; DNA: TGTGCCAGCAGCCCCCTCTCATCGCCTCTCGTCCCAGATACGCAGTATTTT; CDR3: CASSPLSSPLVPDTQYF
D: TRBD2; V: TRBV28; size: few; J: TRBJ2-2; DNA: TGTGCCAGTAGGGAGATATCGGGAGGGCCTGGCGGGGAGCTGTTTTTT; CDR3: CASREISGGPGGELFF
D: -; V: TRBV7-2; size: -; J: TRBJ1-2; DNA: TGTGCCAGCAGCTTATCCTTTAACTATGGCTACACCTTC; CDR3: CASSLSFNYGYTF
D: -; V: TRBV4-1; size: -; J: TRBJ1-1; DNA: TGCGCCAGCAGCAAGGGGTTTGTCAGGGAACCGTCTGATAACACTGAAGCTTTCTTT; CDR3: CASSKGFVREPSDNTEAFF
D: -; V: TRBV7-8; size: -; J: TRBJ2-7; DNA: TGTGCCAGCAGCCTGACGGACGGTACCTACGAGCAGTACTTC; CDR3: CASSLTDGTYEQYF
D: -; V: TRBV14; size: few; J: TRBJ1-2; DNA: TGTGCCAGCAGCCAAGATTGGTATGGCTACACCTTC; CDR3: CASSQDWYGYTF
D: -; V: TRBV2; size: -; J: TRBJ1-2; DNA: TGTGCCAGTGGGTTTGTCGGGCTTGGCTACACCTTC; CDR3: CASGFVGLGYTF
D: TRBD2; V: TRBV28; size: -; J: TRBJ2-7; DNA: TGTGCCAGCAGTTCTAGGGCGGCTAGCGGCTACGAGCAGTACTTC; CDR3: CASSSRAASGYEQYF
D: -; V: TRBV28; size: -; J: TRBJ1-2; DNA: TGTGCCAGCACTAAGGGTATCCCCTATGGCTACACCTTC; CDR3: CASTKGIPYGYTF
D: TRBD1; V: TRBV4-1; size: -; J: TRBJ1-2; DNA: TGCGCCAGCAGCCTCCCGCCTCCCGGGACAGGGTCTGGCTACACCTTC; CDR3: CASSLPPPGTGSGYTF
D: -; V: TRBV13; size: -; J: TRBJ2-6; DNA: TGTGCCAGCAGCTTCGCGAGATCTGGGGCCAACGTCCTGACTTTC; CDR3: CASSFARSGANVLTF